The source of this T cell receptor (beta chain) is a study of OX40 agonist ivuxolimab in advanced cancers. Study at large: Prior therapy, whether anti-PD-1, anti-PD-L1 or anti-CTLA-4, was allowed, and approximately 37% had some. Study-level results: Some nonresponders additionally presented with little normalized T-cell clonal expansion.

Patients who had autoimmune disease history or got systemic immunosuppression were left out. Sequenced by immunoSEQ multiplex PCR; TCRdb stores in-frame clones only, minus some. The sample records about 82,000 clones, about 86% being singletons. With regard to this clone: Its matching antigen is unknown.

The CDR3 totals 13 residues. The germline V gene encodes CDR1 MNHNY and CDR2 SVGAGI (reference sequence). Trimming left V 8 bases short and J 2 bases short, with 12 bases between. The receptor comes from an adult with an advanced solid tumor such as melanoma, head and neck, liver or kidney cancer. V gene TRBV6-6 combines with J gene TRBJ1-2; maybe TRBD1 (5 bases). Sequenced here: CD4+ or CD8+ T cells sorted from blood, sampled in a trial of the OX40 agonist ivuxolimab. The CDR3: CASHSAGNYGYTF. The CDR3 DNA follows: TGTGCCAGCCACTCCGCAGGGAACTATGGCTACACCTTC.